A single sample gave rise to the 32 T cell receptor beta chains below, sequenced in a study of shared clonotypes between healthy human individuals. The method was immunoSEQ multiplex PCR; TCRdb's version includes in-frame clones alone and lacks a portion of them. The sample consists of about 490,000 clones, around 80% of them appearing once. The sequencing input was PBMCs. The source is a woman in her thirties or forties in good health. Some clones in this sample may be carry-over from other donors' samples.

V is TRBV7-3 and J is TRBJ2-5; TRBD1 or TRBD2 may be the D gene (7 bases each). CDR1 and CDR2 (germline): SGHTA, FQGTGA. V was shortened by 4 bases and J by 5 bases, with 17 bases between the two germline ends. This CDR3 region has 15 residues. Here the CDR3 reads CASSSTGRAGETQYF. The CDR3 region has the DNA TGTGCCAGCAGCTCGACAGGGAGGGCAGGCGAGACCCAGTACTTC.

As concerns this clone: One base away lies a much larger clone, so this may be a sequencing read error. The sample carries other DNA sequences with the same CDR3. CDR3 amino acids: CASSGQDMYGYTF. The CDR3 nucleotides are TGTGCCAGCAGCGGACAAGATATGTATGGCTACACCTTC. This chain joins TRBV4-2 and TRBJ1-2, with D tentatively TRBD1 (5 bases). Germline CDR1 is LGHNA and CDR2 is YNFKEQ. CDR3 length: 13 amino acids. Trimming cost V 5 bases and J 5 bases, with 12 bases left between them.

This chain joins TRBV28 and TRBJ1-2; no clear D. Germline V CDR1 and CDR2: MDHEN, SYDVKM. The CDR3 contains 13 residues. V dropped 1 base and J dropped 4 bases, with 7 bases sitting between them. CDR3 DNA: TGTGCCAGCAGTTTATCAGCCGTCTATGGCTACACCTTC. This encodes CASSLSAVYGYTF.

The chain employs TRBV30 and TRBJ2-2; 9 bases agree with TRBD1. The germline gives CDR1 GTSNPN, CDR2 SVGIG (reference sequence). The trim removed 5 bases at V and 3 bases at J, leaving 7 bases unmatched. The CDR3 has 15 residues. CDR3 coding DNA: TGTGCCTGGGGGTCCGGGACAGGGTACACCGGGGAGCTGTTTTTT. Translating gives CAWGSGTGYTGELFF.

The chain links TRBV5-5 to TRBJ1-4, with 9 bases that match TRBD1. Germline-derived CDR1 and CDR2 are SGHKS and YYEKEE (reference sequence). The CDR3 sequence is 16 residues long. Germline trimming cut 3 bases from V and 8 bases from J; bases unmatched to any gene: 11. CDR3 residues: CASSSQGQGFREKLFF. CDR3 coding DNA: TGTGCCAGCAGCTCCCAGGGACAGGGATTTCGGGAAAAACTGTTTTTT.

This chain uses TRBV10-2 with TRBJ2-7, with D perhaps matching TRBD1 or TRBD2 (5 bases each). The V end lost 5 bases, the J end lost 4 bases, and 15 bases lay between the germline ends. The germline CDR1 and CDR2 sequences are WSHSY and SAAADI. The CDR3 contains 14 residues. The CDR3 DNA reads TGCGCCAGCAGTTGGGGGAAGGGCCGGTACGAGCAGTACTTC. Its translation: CASSWGKGRYEQYF.

This clone was counted a single time. This rearrangement joins TRBV7-8 to TRBJ2-3, with D tentatively TRBD2 (5 bases). Trimming removed 5 bases at V and 4 bases at J, with 16 bases between. Germline lookup yields CDR1 SGHVS and CDR2 FQNEAQ. The length of the CDR3 is 15 residues. The CDR3 DNA reads TGTGCCAGCAGCCCGCGGGCAAGGACCTCAGATACGCAGTATTTT. It specifies CASSPRARTSDTQYF.

The V and J genes are TRBV28 and TRBJ2-7; D gene ambiguous. The CDR3 is made up of 16 amino acids. Deletions cut 3 bases from V and 2 bases from J, with 17 bases between. Germline V lookup: CDR1 MDHEN, CDR2 SYDVKM. For the CDR3, the DNA is TGTGCCAGCAGTTTTAGTCCTGAGGACGGAGCCTACGAGCAGTACTTC. It encodes CASSFSPEDGAYEQYF.

In this sample, this clone turned up a few times. The sample carries other DNA sequences with the same CDR3. The V gene is TRBV6-5, the J gene TRBJ1-1; D is uncertain. V was cut by 0 bases and J by 4 bases, with 6 bases left in between. The length of the CDR3 is 13 residues. CDR1 MNHEY and CDR2 SVGAGI come from the germline V gene. This CDR3 is CASSYSGFTEAFF. The CDR3 bases are TGTGCCAGCAGTTACTCAGGTTTCACTGAAGCTTTCTTT.

The CDR3 DNA reads TGTGCCAGCAGTCTCCCTACGACTCCTAGCACAGATACGCAGTATTTT. As protein: CASSLPTTPSTDTQYF. The V gene is TRBV28, the J gene TRBJ2-3; D is uncertain. Trimming removed 5 bases from V and 0 bases from J, with 15 bases in between. Germline assignment: CDR1 MDHEN and CDR2 SYDVKM. The CDR3 is 16 residues long.

The gene calls are TRBV7-9 and TRBJ1-2, with TRBD1 matching 7 bases. Germline CDR1 reads SEHNR; CDR2 reads FQNEAQ (reference sequence). The CDR3 covers 15 residues. Trimming removed 1 base from V and 4 bases from J; junction bases left unmatched: 6. The CDR3 loop is CASSLGVTGTYGYTF. In DNA form, the CDR3 reads TGTGCCAGCAGCTTAGGGGTGACAGGGACCTATGGCTACACCTTC.

V gene TRBV5-1 combines with J gene TRBJ2-1; 11 positions match TRBD2. J lost 1 base, V lost 0 bases, and 3 bases had no gene match. This CDR3 spans 17 amino acids. From germline, CDR1 is SGHRS and CDR2 YFSETQ. The CDR3 spells CASSLVLAGGSYNEQFF. In DNA, the CDR3 is TGCGCCAGCAGCTTGGTGTTAGCGGGAGGGTCCTACAATGAGCAGTTCTTC. Together with reference TRBV5-1 and TRBJ2-1, the CDR3 gives the full variable domain: KAGVTQTPRYLIKTRGQQVTLSCSPISGHRSVSWYQQTPGQGLQFLFEYFSETQRNKGNFPGRFSGRQFSNSRSEMNVSTLELGDSALYLCASSLVLAGGSYNEQFFGPGTRLTVL.

Many counts were recorded for this clone. The V gene is TRBV7-8, the J gene TRBJ2-7; 7 positions match TRBD1. J was trimmed by 0 bases and V by 5 bases; bases with no gene match: 4. This CDR3 comprises 14 residues. Germline values: CDR1 SGHVS, CDR2 FQNEAQ. The CDR3 spells CASSQTGDSYEQYF. The CDR3 nucleotides are TGTGCCAGCAGCCAAACAGGGGACTCCTACGAGCAGTACTTC. The full variable domain, its missing parts supplied by reference TRBV7-8 and TRBJ2-7, is GAGVSQSPRYKVAKRGQDVALRCDPISGHVSLFWYQQALGQGPEFLTYFQNEAQLDKSGLPSDRFFAERPEGSVSTLKIQRTQQEDSAVYLCASSQTGDSYEQYFGPGTRLTVT.

In its sample, this clone was seen a few times. Other DNA sequences in this specimen translate into the identical CDR3. The J gene is TRBJ2-3, the V gene TRBV5-1; D unresolved. V dropped 1 base and J dropped 0 bases, with 6 bases sitting between them. This CDR3 is 14 amino acids long. Germline-derived CDR1 and CDR2 are SGHRS and YFSETQ. CDR3 protein: CASSLPGSTDTQYF. CDR3 DNA sequence: TGCGCCAGCAGCTTGCCCGGGAGCACAGATACGCAGTATTTT.

The rearrangement uses TRBV4-3 and TRBJ2-1; the match to TRBD2 covers 12 bases. With V trimmed by 2 bases and J by 9 bases, 5 bases remained unmatched. The CDR3 is 15 amino acids. Germline CDR1 reads LGHNA; CDR2 reads YSLEER. The CDR3: CASSQRLAGDGEQFF. CDR3 DNA: TGCGCCAGCAGCCAAAGACTAGCGGGAGACGGTGAGCAGTTCTTC.

The chain combines TRBV5-1 with TRBJ2-5; 9 bases align to TRBD2. CDR1 and CDR2 from the germline V gene are SGHRS and YFSETQ. This CDR3 comprises 14 residues. Trimming cost V 3 bases and J 4 bases; bases outside gene matches: 4. In DNA form, the CDR3 reads TGCGCCAGCAGCTCTCCGGGACTAGCAGAGACCCAGTACTTC. Amino acids: CASSSPGLAETQYF.

For this clone: With only one base between it and a far larger clone, this is likely a read error. V gene TRBV28 combines with J gene TRBJ2-2; D is uncertain. The CDR3 extends over 14 amino acids. CDR1 and CDR2 (germline): MDHEN, SYDVKM. CDR3 residues: CVSRYLLGAGELFF. Here the CDR3 DNA reads TGTGTCAGCAGATATCTCCTTGGGGCCGGGGAGCTGTTTTTT.

J is TRBJ1-5 and V is TRBV2; D not certain. The CDR3 contains 11 residues. Between the trimmed V and J ends, which lost 8 bases and 9 bases, there was a span of 11 bases. The germline V gene has CDR1 SNHLY and CDR2 FYNNEI. This CDR3 reads CASGEGRPQHF. The CDR3 nucleotides are TGTGCCAGCGGCGAAGGACGGCCCCAGCATTTT. Variable domain in full (rest from reference TRBV2 and TRBJ1-5): EPEVTQTPSHQVTQMGQEVILRCVPISNHLYFYWYRQILGQKVEFLVSFYNNEISEKSEIFDDQFSVERPDGSNFTLKIRSTKLEDSAMYFCASGEGRPQHFGDGTRLSIL.

The V gene is TRBV28, the J gene TRBJ1-1; 8 positions agree with TRBD1. Germline V gives CDR1 MDHEN, CDR2 SYDVKM. Trimming removed 3 bases from V and 0 bases from J; junction bases left unmatched: 3. This CDR3 is built from 15 residues. This CDR3 reads CASSLSGGMNTEAFF. The CDR3 coding sequence is TGTGCCAGCAGTTTGTCAGGGGGCATGAACACTGAAGCTTTCTTT.

The gene calls are TRBV7-9 and TRBJ2-7; 7 bases match TRBD2. The V segment lost 0 bases and the J segment 1 base; nucleotides outside the gene matches: 15. This CDR3 contains 19 residues. The germline V gene encodes CDR1 SEHNR and CDR2 FQNEAQ (reference sequence). CDR3 DNA sequence: TGTGCCAGCAGCTTAGCGATGAGAACGGGGGGACTGGGGTCCTACGAGCAGTACTTC. Translated, it gives CASSLAMRTGGLGSYEQYF.

The chain carries TRBV5-1 and TRBJ2-3; D tentatively fits TRBD1 or TRBD2 (5 bases each). CDR1 is SGHRS and CDR2 is YFSETQ in the germline V gene. This CDR3 comprises 16 residues. V was cut by 4 bases and J by 2 bases, with 17 bases left in between. CDR3 sequence (DNA): TGCGCCAGCAGCCGTGGGACGGCGGACCCCACAGATACGCAGTATTTT. Its protein product is CASSRGTADPTDTQYF.

The rearrangement joins TRBV5-1 to TRBJ1-1; D call uncertain. V lost 0 bases and J lost 5, with 11 bases in between. In germline, CDR1 is SGHRS, CDR2 YFSETQ. This CDR3 has 14 residues. CDR3 loop: CASSLAPTPTEAFF. CDR3 DNA sequence: TGCGCCAGCAGCTTGGCCCCCACACCTACTGAAGCTTTCTTT.

Concerning this clone itself: The sample carries other DNA sequences with the same CDR3. V usage is TRBV5-1 and J usage is TRBJ2-7; 12 nucleotides agree with TRBD1. The germline V gene encodes CDR1 SGHRS and CDR2 YFSETQ. Trimming took 4 bases from V and 4 from J; bases not matched to a gene: 3. The CDR3 has 14 residues. The CDR3 is CASSPGQGAYEQYF. DNA of the CDR3: TGCGCCAGCAGCCCGGGACAGGGGGCGTACGAGCAGTACTTC.

The V call is TRBV6-1, the J call TRBJ2-7; 9 bases are a match to TRBD1. There are 13 residues in the CDR3. J lost 3 bases, V lost 8 bases, and 5 bases had no gene match. Germline CDR1 and CDR2: MNHNS and SASEGT. For the CDR3, the DNA is TGTGCCAGCCAGGACAGGGGACTCTACGAGCAGTACTTC. This sequence encodes CASQDRGLYEQYF.

The rearrangement links TRBV7-3 to TRBJ1-1; 7 bases map to TRBD1. J gave up 0 bases and V 4 bases, and 11 bases lay outside the gene matches. The CDR3 covers 17 residues. Germline assignment: CDR1 SGHTA and CDR2 FQGTGA. The CDR3 DNA follows: TGTGCCAGCAGCTCTCGCCCTCAGGGGGGAGTGAACACTGAAGCTTTCTTT. Its translation: CASSSRPQGGVNTEAFF.

In regard to this clone: This likely came from a read error, as a far larger clone is one base away. The identical CDR3 is also encoded by other nucleotide sequences in the sample. The V gene is TRBV28, the J gene TRBJ2-7; tentative D call: TRBD2 (5 bases). Germline V gene lookup returns CDR1 MDHEN and CDR2 SYDVKM. CDR3 size: 12 residues. V shed 1 base and J shed 4 bases, with 5 bases lying between them. The CDR3 DNA is TGTGCCAGCAGTTTATCGGGATACGAGCAGTACTTC. Protein product: CASSLSGYEQYF.

This chain joins TRBV2 and TRBJ2-5; tentative D call: TRBD2 (6 bases). Germline values: CDR1 SNHLY, CDR2 FYNNEI. The V and J ends lost 5 bases and 2 bases respectively, with 15 bases between them. The CDR3 loop spans 15 amino acids. In DNA form, the CDR3 reads TGTGCCAGCAGTAAAATGCGGGGTGATCAAGAGACCCAGTACTTC. It yields the protein CASSKMRGDQETQYF.

The V call is TRBV5-4, the J call TRBJ2-3, with 8 bases fitting TRBD1. Unmatched junction bases numbered 9, after V lost 4 bases and J lost 2 bases. The CDR3 runs 16 residues. Germline V CDR1 and CDR2: SGHNT, YYREEE (reference sequence). CDR3: CASSGSGGLPTDTQYF. In nucleotides, the CDR3 is TGTGCCAGCAGCGGGTCAGGGGGCCTCCCCACAGATACGCAGTATTTT.

The chain is built from TRBV7-2 and TRBJ2-6; D call uncertain. Germline values: CDR1 SGHTA, CDR2 FQGNSA. V was cut by 5 bases and J by 0 bases, with 5 bases left in between. The CDR3 length is 14 residues. In nucleotides, the CDR3 is TGTGCCAGCAGCCCTGACTCTGGGGCCAACGTCCTGACTTTC. The encoded protein is CASSPDSGANVLTF.

The chain employs TRBV7-2 and TRBJ1-3, with D uncertain. Per germline, CDR1 SGHTA and CDR2 FQGNSA. Trimming cost V 5 bases and J 4 bases, with 18 bases left between them. CDR3 size: 16 residues. The CDR3 reads CASSPRGRPGGNTIYF. CDR3 nucleotides: TGTGCCAGCAGCCCAAGAGGTCGGCCGGGCGGAAACACCATATATTTT. Based on the CDR3 plus reference TRBV7-2 and TRBJ1-3, the full variable domain is GAGVSQSPSNKVTEKGKDVELRCDPISGHTALYWYRQSLGQGLEFLIYFQGNSAPDKSGLPSDRFSAERTGGSVSTLTIQRTQQEDSAVYLCASSPRGRPGGNTIYFGEGSWLTVV.

CDR3 protein: CSVGLSLYEQYF. The CDR3 DNA reads as TGCAGCGTTGGCTTAAGCCTGTACGAGCAGTACTTC. J is TRBJ2-7 and V is TRBV29-1; the D is unclear. CDR3 length equals 12 residues. The V end was cut by 4 bases, the J end by 4 bases, with 11 bases between. Germline V gene data show CDR1 as SQVTM and CDR2 as ANQGSEA.

This sequence joins TRBV7-9 and TRBJ2-3; D is uncertain. The CDR3 is made up of 15 amino acids. V was trimmed by 5 bases and J by 1 base, leaving 13 bases between them. Germline lookup yields CDR1 SEHNR and CDR2 FQNEAQ (reference sequence). The CDR3 DNA is TGTGCCAGCAGCCCGGCGACGCCGGGCACAGATACGCAGTATTTT. As protein: CASSPATPGTDTQYF.